This TCR beta chain was recorded in a study of blood T cell repertoires in COVID-19 (dated by TCRdb to 2020 to 2022). Regarding the complete study: Samples from collaborators originated in the United States, Italy and Spain and spanned both the acute and convalescent phases of COVID-19. The prospective study material was composed of cDNA or gDNA derived from T cells, B-cell-depleted T cells, or PBMCs. The dataset comprised deeply sampled blood TCRbeta repertoires from subjects exposed to, actively infected with, or recovered from COVID-19. A freely available public database, intended as a resource for researchers studying the immune response to SARS-CoV-2, is where the repertoires were released. The samples were drawn from the first 160 participants of the ongoing ImmuneRACE study and from over a thousand subjects provided by 6 global collaborators. The sample metadata nearly always contained a de-identified subject ID, COVID-19 status, age in years and sex. Where available, HLA class I and class II types were taken from metadata supplied by the sample provider and were not determined by assay-based typing. What the study reported, not specific to this receptor: How much clinical and demographic metadata was included differed by source and by participant, and the metadata was provided uncurated.

The immunoSEQ Assay, a bias-controlled multiplex PCR, was used to amplify TCRbeta CDR3 regions from genomic DNA. Processing in the source paper ran as follows. Within the assay, amplification of reference gene primers was used to estimate how many nucleated cells each sample contained. To quantify the absolute abundance of each unique TCRbeta CDR3 rearrangement, sequence reads were collapsed and filtered. For each sample, productive Simpson clonality was calculated as the square root of Simpson's diversity index across productive rearrangements. TCRdb took over this immuneACCESS table, retaining in-frame rearrangements with V and J assigned. Such tables are incomplete; in checked studies, under half of the missing clones stem from an unresolved V gene, and the remainder is unexplained. D and trimming were read from the DNA, whereas the V and J calls and clone size are those reported in that table. The sample table lists 88,000 or so clones, approximately 86% of them with a count of one. The ten largest clones take up approximately 6.8% of the sample.

Whole blood was collected in K2EDTA tubes by collaborating institutions according to the institutions' own protocols. Collaborator samples were shipped for TCRbeta analysis as frozen whole blood, isolated PBMCs, or DNA extracted from either sample type. The germline V gene (reference sequence) provides CDR1 LGHDT and CDR2 YNNKEL. Its CDR3 holds 15 amino acids, cysteine through phenylalanine. Here the CDR3 DNA is all that survives: 45 bases in frame from base 1. Germline trimming amounts to 1 base on V and 2 bases on J, with 4 as the count of junction bases outside the gene matches. Notes on this clone: Its specific antigen is unknown. Base qualities are missing; no much larger clone stands one base away.

Source material: peripheral blood. The rearranged chain carries TRBV3-1 (or the pseudogene TRBV3-2) and TRBJ1-2; the junction holds 7 bases that match TRBD1. This TCR derives from a man aged 55 to 70 with acute or convalescent COVID-19. The CDR3 reads as follows: CASSQAARGNYGYTF. At the DNA level, the sequence is TGTGCCAGCAGCCAAGCCGCCAGGGGGAACTATGGCTACACCTTC.